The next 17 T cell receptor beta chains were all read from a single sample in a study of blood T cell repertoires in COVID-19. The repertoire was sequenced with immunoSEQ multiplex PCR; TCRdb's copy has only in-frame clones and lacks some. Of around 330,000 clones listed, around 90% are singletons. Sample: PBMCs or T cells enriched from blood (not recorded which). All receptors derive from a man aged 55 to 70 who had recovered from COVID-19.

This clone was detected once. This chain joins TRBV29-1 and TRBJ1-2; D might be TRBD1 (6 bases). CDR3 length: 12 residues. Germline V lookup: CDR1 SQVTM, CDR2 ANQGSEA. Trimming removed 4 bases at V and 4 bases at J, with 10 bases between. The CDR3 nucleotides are TGCAGCGTTGCTCCAGGGGTCTATGGCTACACCTTC. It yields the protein CSVAPGVYGYTF.

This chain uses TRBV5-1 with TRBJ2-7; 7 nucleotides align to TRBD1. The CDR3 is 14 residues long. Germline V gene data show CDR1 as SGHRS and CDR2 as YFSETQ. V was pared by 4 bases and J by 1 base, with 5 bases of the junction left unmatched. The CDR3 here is CASSDLGQSYEQYF. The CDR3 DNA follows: TGCGCCAGCAGCGACCTGGGACAGTCCTACGAGCAGTACTTC. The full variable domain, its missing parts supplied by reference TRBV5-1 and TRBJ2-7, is KAGVTQTPRYLIKTRGQQVTLSCSPISGHRSVSWYQQTPGQGLQFLFEYFSETQRNKGNFPGRFSGRQFSNSRSEMNVSTLELGDSALYLCASSDLGQSYEQYFGPGTRLTVT.

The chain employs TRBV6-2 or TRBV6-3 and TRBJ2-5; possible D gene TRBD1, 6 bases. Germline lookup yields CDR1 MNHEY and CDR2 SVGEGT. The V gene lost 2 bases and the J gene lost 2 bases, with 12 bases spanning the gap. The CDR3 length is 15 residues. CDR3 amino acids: CASSYGGRLQETQYF. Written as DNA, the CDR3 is TGTGCCAGCAGTTACGGGGGCAGGTTACAAGAGACCCAGTACTTC.

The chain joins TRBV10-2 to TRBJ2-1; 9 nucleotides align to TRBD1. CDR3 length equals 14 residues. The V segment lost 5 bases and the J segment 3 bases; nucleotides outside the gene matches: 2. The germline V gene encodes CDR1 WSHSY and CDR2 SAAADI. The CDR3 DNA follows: TGCGCCAGCAGTCGGACAGGGGTCTACAATGAGCAGTTCTTC. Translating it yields CASSRTGVYNEQFF.

The CDR3 sequence is CASTKQGGNQPQHF. The CDR3 DNA is TGTGCCAGTACCAAACAGGGCGGCAATCAGCCCCAGCATTTT. The V and J genes are TRBV19 and TRBJ1-5; tentatively, D is TRBD1 (6 bases). The germline V gene has CDR1 LNHDA and CDR2 SQIVND (reference sequence). The CDR3 runs 14 residues. Trimming took 7 bases from V and 2 from J, leaving 12 bases between them. Supplemented by reference TRBV19 and TRBJ1-5, the full variable domain reads DGGITQSPKYLFRKEGQNVTLSCEQNLNHDAMYWYRQDPGQGLRLIYYSQIVNDFQKGDIAEGYSVSREKKESFPLTVTSAQKNPTAFYLCASTKQGGNQPQHFGDGTRLSIL.

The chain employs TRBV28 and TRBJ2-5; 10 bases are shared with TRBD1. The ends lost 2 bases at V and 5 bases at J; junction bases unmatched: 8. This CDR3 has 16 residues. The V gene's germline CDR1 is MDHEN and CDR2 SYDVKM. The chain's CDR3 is CASSLTGTGVRETQYF. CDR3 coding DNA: TGTGCCAGCAGTTTAACCGGGACAGGGGTACGCGAGACCCAGTACTTC.

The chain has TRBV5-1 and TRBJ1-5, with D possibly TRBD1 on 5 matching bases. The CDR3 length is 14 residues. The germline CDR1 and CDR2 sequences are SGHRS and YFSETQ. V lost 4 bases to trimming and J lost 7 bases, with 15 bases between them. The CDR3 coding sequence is TGCGCCAGCAGCGCGGGGGGGGGTTCCCAGCCCCAGCATTTT. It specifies CASSAGGGSQPQHF.

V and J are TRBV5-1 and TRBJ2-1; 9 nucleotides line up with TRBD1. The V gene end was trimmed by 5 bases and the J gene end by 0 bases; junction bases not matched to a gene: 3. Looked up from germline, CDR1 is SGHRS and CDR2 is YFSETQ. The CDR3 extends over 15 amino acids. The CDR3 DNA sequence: TGCGCCAGCAGGACAGGGGGTAGCTCCTACAATGAGCAGTTCTTC. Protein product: CASRTGGSSYNEQFF.

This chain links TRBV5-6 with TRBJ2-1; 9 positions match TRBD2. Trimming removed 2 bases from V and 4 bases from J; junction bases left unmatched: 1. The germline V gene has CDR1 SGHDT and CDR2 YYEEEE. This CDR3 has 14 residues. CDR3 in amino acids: CASSFSGRYNEQFF. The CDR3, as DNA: TGTGCCAGCAGCTTTAGCGGGAGATACAATGAGCAGTTCTTC. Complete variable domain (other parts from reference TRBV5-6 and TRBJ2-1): DAGVTQSPTHLIKTRGQQVTLRCSPKSGHDTVSWYQQALGQGPQFIFQYYEEEERQRGNFPDRFSGHQFPNYSSELNVNALLLGDSALYLCASSFSGRYNEQFFGPGTRLTVL.

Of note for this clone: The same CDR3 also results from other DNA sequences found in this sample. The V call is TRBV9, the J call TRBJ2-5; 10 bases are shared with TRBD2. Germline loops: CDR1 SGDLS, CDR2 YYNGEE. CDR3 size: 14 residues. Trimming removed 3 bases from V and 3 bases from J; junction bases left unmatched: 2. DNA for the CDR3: TGTGCCAGCAGCGCCGGACTAGCGGAAGAGACCCAGTACTTC. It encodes CASSAGLAEETQYF.

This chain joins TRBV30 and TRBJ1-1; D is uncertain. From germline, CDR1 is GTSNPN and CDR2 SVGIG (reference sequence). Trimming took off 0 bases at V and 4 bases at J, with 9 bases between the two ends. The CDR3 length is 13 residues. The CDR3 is CAWSVRGSTEAFF. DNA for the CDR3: TGTGCCTGGAGTGTACGAGGGAGCACTGAAGCTTTCTTT.

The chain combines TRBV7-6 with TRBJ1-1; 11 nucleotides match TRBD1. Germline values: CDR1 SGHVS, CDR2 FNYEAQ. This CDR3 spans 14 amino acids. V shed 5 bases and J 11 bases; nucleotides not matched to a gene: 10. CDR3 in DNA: TGTGCCAGCAGCCACCCGGGACAGGGGGATTCCGCTTTCTTT. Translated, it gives CASSHPGQGDSAFF.

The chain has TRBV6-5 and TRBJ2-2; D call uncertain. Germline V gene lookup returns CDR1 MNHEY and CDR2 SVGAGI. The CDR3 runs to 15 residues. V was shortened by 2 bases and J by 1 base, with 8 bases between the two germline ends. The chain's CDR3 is CASSYPGLNTGELFF. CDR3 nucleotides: TGTGCCAGCAGTTACCCCGGGTTGAACACCGGGGAGCTGTTTTTT.

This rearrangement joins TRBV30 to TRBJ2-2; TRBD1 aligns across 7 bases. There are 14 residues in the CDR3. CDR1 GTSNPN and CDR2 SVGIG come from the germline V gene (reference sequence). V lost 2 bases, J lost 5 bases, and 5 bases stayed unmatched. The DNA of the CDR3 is TGTGCCTGGAGTTTACAGGGGACGACCGGGGAGCTGTTTTTT. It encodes CAWSLQGTTGELFF.

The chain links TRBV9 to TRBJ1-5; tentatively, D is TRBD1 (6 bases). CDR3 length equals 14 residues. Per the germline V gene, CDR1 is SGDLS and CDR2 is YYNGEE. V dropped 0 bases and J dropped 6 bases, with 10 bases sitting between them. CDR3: CASSVDQGPQPQHF. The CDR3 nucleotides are TGTGCCAGCAGCGTAGACCAGGGGCCTCAGCCCCAGCATTTT.

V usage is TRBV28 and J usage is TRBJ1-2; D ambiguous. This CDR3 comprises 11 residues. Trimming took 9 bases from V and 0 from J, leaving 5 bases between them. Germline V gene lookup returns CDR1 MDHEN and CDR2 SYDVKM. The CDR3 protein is CASGPNYGYTF. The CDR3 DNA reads TGTGCCAGTGGGCCTAACTATGGCTACACCTTC.

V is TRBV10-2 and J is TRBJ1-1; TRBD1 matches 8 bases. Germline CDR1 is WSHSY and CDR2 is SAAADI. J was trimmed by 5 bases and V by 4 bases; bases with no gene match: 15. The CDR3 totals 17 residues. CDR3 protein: CASSADRGSFLKTEAFF. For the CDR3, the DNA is TGCGCCAGCAGTGCAGACAGGGGATCGTTTCTCAAGACTGAAGCTTTCTTT.